These 24 T cell receptor beta chains share one sample of origin, sequenced in a study of T cell responses to AZD1222 COVID-19 vaccine. TCRdb's table, derived via immunoSEQ multiplex PCR, lists solely in-frame clones and lacks some. Here the sample spans approximately 120,000 clones, about 88% being singletons. The specimen was peripheral blood, collected on day 0 of AZD1222 vaccination. The receptor set was obtained from an adult in good health.

The genes are TRBV15 and TRBJ2-3; TRBD2 matches 11 bases. CDR3 length: 14 residues. V lost 5 bases and J lost 6; bases outside the gene matches: 4. Germline CDR1 and CDR2: LNHNV and YYDKDF (reference sequence). CDR3 in amino acids: CATSEGLAADTQYF. The CDR3 nucleotides are TGTGCCACCAGCGAGGGACTAGCGGCCGATACGCAGTATTTT. Combining the CDR3 with reference TRBV15 and TRBJ2-3 gives the whole variable domain DAMVIQNPRYQVTQFGKPVTLSCSQTLNHNVMYWYQQKSSQAPKLLFHYYDKDFNNEADTPDNFQSRRPNTSFCFLDIRSPGLGDTAMYLCATSEGLAADTQYFGPGTRLTVL.

The chain couples TRBV30 to TRBJ1-1; 7 nucleotides match TRBD1. Trimming removed 2 bases from V and 3 bases from J; junction bases left unmatched: 3. Germline CDR1 GTSNPN, CDR2 SVGIG (reference sequence). This CDR3 is 13 amino acids long. CDR3 region: CAWSTGADTEAFF. CDR3 sequence (DNA): TGTGCCTGGAGTACAGGGGCCGACACTGAAGCTTTCTTT.

The genes are TRBV24-1 and TRBJ1-2; D is unresolved. CDR3 length equals 11 residues. CDR1 is KGHDR, CDR2 SFDVKD, per germline. Trimming removed 5 bases from V and 5 bases from J, with 5 bases in between. The CDR3 DNA reads TGTGCCACCAGTGCGGGGTATGGCTACACCTTC. This codes for CATSAGYGYTF.

The V and J genes are TRBV5-8 and TRBJ1-5, with D possibly TRBD1 on 5 matching bases. CDR1 is SGHTS, CDR2 YDEGEE, per germline. Deletions cut 1 base from V and 4 bases from J, with 18 bases between. CDR3 size: 17 residues. This CDR3 is CASSLYEGFGANQPQHF. The CDR3 nucleotides read TGTGCCAGCAGCTTGTATGAAGGCTTCGGGGCGAATCAGCCCCAGCATTTT.

The genes are TRBV5-6 and TRBJ2-3; D assignment may be TRBD1 or TRBD2 (5 bases each). CDR1 and CDR2 (germline): SGHDT, YYEEEE. V lost 4 bases and J 8 bases, leaving 17 bases between the germline ends. CDR3 length: 14 amino acids. The CDR3 DNA sequence: TGTGCCAGCAGCAGGAACGCGGGTCAGGGTACGCAGTATTTT. Protein product: CASSRNAGQGTQYF.

This clone was recorded a few times. This chain joins TRBV14 and TRBJ1-4; 10 nucleotides match TRBD1. Germline loops: CDR1 SGHDN, CDR2 FVKESK. V shed 0 bases, J shed 2 bases, and the junction held 0 bases outside the gene matches. This CDR3 spans 16 amino acids. The CDR3: CASSQEGQGTNEKLFF. Here the CDR3 DNA reads TGTGCCAGCAGCCAAGAGGGACAGGGGACTAATGAAAAACTGTTTTTT.

The CDR3 coding sequence is TGTGCCTGGAGTATAGCCGGGACAGGGGGGATGAGAACCTTC. This codes for CAWSIAGTGGMRTF. The chain carries TRBV30 and TRBJ1-2; 11 bases are a match to TRBD1. V shed 2 bases, J shed 14 bases, and the junction held 13 bases outside the gene matches. Germline values: CDR1 GTSNPN, CDR2 SVGIG (reference sequence). The length of the CDR3 is 14 residues.

The rearrangement links TRBV28 to TRBJ2-7; 9 nucleotides agree with TRBD1. The CDR3 has 14 amino acids. The germline gives CDR1 MDHEN, CDR2 SYDVKM. V lost 0 bases, J lost 6 bases, and 3 bases stayed unmatched. The CDR3 protein is CASSLWDRGGEQYF. The CDR3, as DNA: TGTGCCAGCAGTTTATGGGACAGGGGCGGCGAGCAGTACTTC.

The chain uses TRBV19 and TRBJ2-7; 9 bases line up with TRBD1. The germline gives CDR1 LNHDA, CDR2 SQIVND (reference sequence). This CDR3 comprises 16 residues. The ends lost 5 bases at V and 2 bases at J; junction bases unmatched: 10. CDR3 bases: TGTGCCAGTAGTTACTATCCGGGACAGGGTCCCTACGAGCAGTACTTC. Amino acids: CASSYYPGQGPYEQYF.

This clone appeared a few times. This chain links TRBV4-2 with TRBJ2-1, with D possibly TRBD2 on 5 matching bases. In germline, CDR1 is LGHNA, CDR2 YNFKEQ. V was cut by 0 bases and J by 5 bases, with 11 bases left in between. The CDR3 has 15 amino acids. CDR3 in DNA: TGTGCCAGCAGCCAAGATCGGCGGGCCAACAATGAGCAGTTCTTC. Its protein product is CASSQDRRANNEQFF.

DNA for the CDR3: TGTGCCAGCAGTTTTTTCCCGATGAACACTGAAGCTTTCTTT. Residues: CASSFFPMNTEAFF. The chain combines TRBV2 with TRBJ1-1; no reliable D call. The V and J ends lost 5 bases and 0 bases respectively, with 10 bases between them. This CDR3 contains 14 residues. The germline gives CDR1 SNHLY, CDR2 FYNNEI.

CDR3 bases: TGTGCCAGTAGTCCATCGTCTGGGGGCGAGCAGTACTTC. This encodes CASSPSSGGEQYF. This chain uses TRBV19 with TRBJ2-7; D might be TRBD1 or TRBD2, each matching 5 bases. Trimming pared 5 bases from V and 6 bases from J, leaving 14 bases between. Per the germline V gene, CDR1 is LNHDA and CDR2 is SQIVND (reference sequence). The CDR3 has 13 residues.

The chain has TRBV30 and TRBJ2-7; TRBD1 matches at 9 bases. Trimming took 2 bases from V and 1 from J; bases not matched to a gene: 6. This CDR3 has 15 residues. The germline gives CDR1 GTSNPN, CDR2 SVGIG (reference sequence). CDR3 coding DNA: TGTGCCTGGAGTCCGGACAGGGGTAAATCCTACGAGCAGTACTTC. Translating gives CAWSPDRGKSYEQYF.

The chain carries TRBV7-9 and TRBJ2-5; D unclear. The germline V and J ends were trimmed by 6 bases and 1 base, with 12 bases remaining between them. The germline CDR1 and CDR2 sequences are SEHNR and FQNEAQ (reference sequence). This CDR3 region has 14 residues. The CDR3 is CASRPRNGQETQYF. CDR3 nucleotide sequence: TGTGCCAGCAGACCGAGGAACGGCCAAGAGACCCAGTACTTC.

The J gene is TRBJ1-5, the V gene TRBV10-3, with D maybe TRBD1 (5 bases). This CDR3 spans 14 amino acids. V was trimmed by 6 bases and J by 3 bases, leaving 12 bases between them. Germline CDR1 and CDR2: ENHRY and SYGVKD. In nucleotides, the CDR3 is TGTGCCATCAGCAGGGAGGATTACAATCAGCCCCAGCATTTT. It codes for CAISREDYNQPQHF.

The rearrangement links TRBV6-6 to TRBJ2-5; D is possibly TRBD2 (5 bases). The CDR3 sequence is 14 residues long. Trimming left V 2 bases short and J 2 bases short, with 9 bases between. Germline CDR1 and CDR2: MNHNY and SVGAGI (reference sequence). DNA for the CDR3: TGTGCCAGCAGTTACGGCAGCGGACAAGAGACCCAGTACTTC. It is translated as CASSYGSGQETQYF.

The rearrangement joins TRBV5-8 to TRBJ1-6; a possible D gene is TRBD1 (5 bases). Per the germline V gene, CDR1 is SGHTS and CDR2 is YDEGEE. The length of the CDR3 is 16 residues. Trimming left V 3 bases short and J 0 bases short, with 10 bases between. The CDR3 DNA reads as TGTGCCAGCAGCTGGGGACCGAGCTCCTATAATTCACCCCTCCACTTT. Translated, it gives CASSWGPSSYNSPLHF.

The chain uses TRBV27 and TRBJ2-5, with 12 nucleotides matching TRBD2. The CDR3 is 15 residues long. J gave up 5 bases and V 7 bases, and 8 bases lay outside the gene matches. The germline V gene has CDR1 MNHEY and CDR2 SMNVEV (reference sequence). The DNA of the CDR3 is TGTGCCAGCACCCCTCTAGCGGGGGGGCGGGAGACCCAGTACTTC. Encoded protein: CASTPLAGGRETQYF.

In the case of this clone: At the DNA level, this CDR3 is encoded by other sequences in the same sample as well. J is TRBJ1-3 and V is TRBV27, with 9 bases fitting TRBD1. The ends lost 4 bases at V and 7 bases at J; junction bases unmatched: 5. The CDR3 length is 14 residues. Per germline, CDR1 MNHEY and CDR2 SMNVEV (reference sequence). The CDR3 protein is CASSSGTGRNTIYF. CDR3 nucleotide sequence: TGTGCCAGCAGTTCTGGGACAGGGAGGAACACCATATATTTT.

This sequence joins TRBV23-1 and TRBJ2-3; 8 bases are shared with TRBD1. TRBV23-1 is treated as an ORF (open reading frame) with a function not yet certain. This CDR3 has 16 amino acids. The V gene end was trimmed by 1 base and the J gene end by 4 bases; junction bases not matched to a gene: 7. CDR3 coding DNA: TGCGCCAGCAGTCAATACCCGGGACAGGAGGCAGATACGCAGTATTTT. Its protein product is CASSQYPGQEADTQYF.

The chain links TRBV30 to TRBJ2-2; 7 bases map to TRBD2. The length of the CDR3 is 15 residues. V was pared by 3 bases and J by 1 base, with 5 bases of the junction left unmatched. Germline V gives CDR1 GTSNPN, CDR2 SVGIG (reference sequence). The CDR3, as DNA: TGTGCCTGGAGCCGACTAGCCATGAACACCGGGGAGCTGTTTTTT. Protein product: CAWSRLAMNTGELFF.

This chain links TRBV11-3 with TRBJ2-7; 9 bases agree with TRBD1. With 4 bases clipped from V and 4 bases from J, the junction kept 11 bases outside the gene matches. CDR3 length: 16 amino acids. Looked up from germline, CDR1 is SGHNT and CDR2 is YENEEA. DNA of the CDR3: TGTGCCAGCAGCTCCCCTAAGGGACAGGGTTCGTACGAGCAGTACTTC. Its translation is CASSSPKGQGSYEQYF.

A single count supports this clone. This chain uses TRBV11-3 with TRBJ1-3, with D perhaps TRBD1 (5 bases). Between the trimmed V and J ends, which lost 5 bases and 6 bases, there was a span of 11 bases. The CDR3 has 13 residues. Germline V gene data show CDR1 as SGHNT and CDR2 as YENEEA. Here the CDR3 DNA reads TGTGCCAGCAGCCTCAGGGCTGAAAACACCATATATTTT. It encodes CASSLRAENTIYF.

The genes are TRBV29-1 and TRBJ2-3; 8 bases are a match to TRBD2. The length of the CDR3 is 14 residues. With V trimmed by 7 bases and J by 1 base, 7 bases remained unmatched. The germline V gene encodes CDR1 SQVTM and CDR2 ANQGSEA. The chain's CDR3 is CSAAETSGTDTQYF. In DNA form, the CDR3 reads TGCAGCGCTGCGGAGACTAGCGGCACAGATACGCAGTATTTT.